Presented here are 24 T cell receptor beta chains from one specimen sequenced in a study of blood T cell repertoires in COVID-19. TCRdb's table, derived via immunoSEQ multiplex PCR, lists solely in-frame clones and lacks some. The sample shows approximately 71,000 clones, less than 95% of them seen only once. Sample: peripheral blood. The receptors stem from a young woman with acute or convalescent COVID-19.

The chain uses TRBV28 and TRBJ2-1; perhaps TRBD1 as D (6 bases). CDR1 is MDHEN, CDR2 SYDVKM, per germline. V gave up 5 bases and J gave up 0 bases, with 8 bases separating them. This CDR3 is built from 14 residues. DNA of the CDR3: TGTGCCAGCAGTGGGACACACTCCTACAATGAGCAGTTCTTC. Translating gives CASSGTHSYNEQFF.

This clone was picked up one time. J is TRBJ1-2 and V is TRBV6-1; TRBD1 is a possible D gene (5 bases). V was pared by 2 bases and J by 3 bases, with 7 bases between. The CDR3 has 13 amino acids. Germline values: CDR1 MNHNS, CDR2 SASEGT. CDR3 loop: CASSERQHYGYTF. The CDR3 nucleotides are TGTGCCAGCAGTGAACGACAGCACTATGGCTACACCTTC.

Here the CDR3 reads CAWKVGGASDTQYF. For the CDR3, the DNA is TGTGCCTGGAAGGTCGGGGGGGCATCAGATACGCAGTATTTT. V and J are TRBV30 and TRBJ2-3; 8 positions match TRBD2. Germline V gives CDR1 GTSNPN, CDR2 SVGIG (reference sequence). The V gene end was trimmed by 4 bases and the J gene end by 4 bases; junction bases not matched to a gene: 7. The CDR3 has 14 residues. The whole variable domain, filled in from reference TRBV30 and TRBJ2-3, reads SQTIHQWPATLVQPVGSPLSLECTVEGTSNPNLYWYRQAAGRGLQLLFYSVGIGQISSEVPQNLSASRPQDRQFILSSKKLLLSDSGFYLCAWKVGGASDTQYFGPGTRLTVL.

This chain joins TRBV9 and TRBJ1-5; 8 bases match TRBD1. In germline, CDR1 is SGDLS, CDR2 YYNGEE. The V segment lost 3 bases and the J segment 4 bases; nucleotides outside the gene matches: 6. This CDR3 is 15 amino acids long. CDR3 protein: CASSATGAGNQPQHF. CDR3 DNA sequence: TGTGCCAGCAGCGCGACAGGGGCGGGGAATCAGCCCCAGCATTTT.

A single count supports this clone. The chain joins TRBV6-2 or TRBV6-3 to TRBJ1-2, with a tentative D call TRBD1 (6 bases). The CDR3 runs 11 residues. The V end was cut by 5 bases, the J end by 8 bases, with 9 bases between. Germline lookup yields CDR1 MNHEY and CDR2 SVGEGT. The DNA of the CDR3 is TGTGCCAGCAGTCACGGACAGGGCTACACCTTC. Protein product: CASSHGQGYTF.

The V and J genes are TRBV2 and TRBJ2-1; 8 bases are a match to TRBD1. Germline V gene data show CDR1 as SNHLY and CDR2 as FYNNEI. Losses at the gene ends were 6 bases for V and 4 bases for J; bases not matched to a gene: 8. There are 15 residues in the CDR3. In DNA, the CDR3 is TGTGCCAGCAGACCCGGGACAGGAGATTACAATGAGCAGTTCTTC. Translated, it gives CASRPGTGDYNEQFF. The complete variable domain, with remaining parts taken from reference TRBV2 and TRBJ2-1, reads EPEVTQTPSHQVTQMGQEVILRCVPISNHLYFYWYRQILGQKVEFLVSFYNNEISEKSEIFDDQFSVERPDGSNFTLKIRSTKLEDSAMYFCASRPGTGDYNEQFFGPGTRLTVL.

This clone occurred once. This chain connects TRBV2 to TRBJ1-2; 7 nucleotides line up with TRBD1. Germline V lookup: CDR1 SNHLY, CDR2 FYNNEI. V was pared by 8 bases and J by 8 bases, with 8 bases of the junction left unmatched. CDR3 size: 12 residues. Here the CDR3 DNA reads TGTGCCAGCTCCCCCGCAGGGGGAGGCTACACCTTC. This codes for CASSPAGGGYTF.

This rearrangement joins TRBV13 to TRBJ2-7; tentatively, D is TRBD2 (8 bases). Trimming shortened V by 1 base and J by 5 bases, and 12 bases separated the two germline ends. Per germline, CDR1 PRHDT and CDR2 FYEKMQ (reference sequence). This CDR3 comprises 14 residues. For the CDR3, the DNA is TGTGCCAGCAGCTTAGCGGGAGGGGGCCACGAGCAGTACTTC. Translation gives CASSLAGGGHEQYF.

The chain links TRBV24-1 to TRBJ2-5, with 8 bases fitting TRBD1. Looked up from germline, CDR1 is KGHDR and CDR2 is SFDVKD. The V and J ends lost 2 bases and 1 base, in that order; junction bases with no gene match: 5. This CDR3 is built from 16 residues. As DNA, the CDR3 is TGTGCCACCAGTGATTCCGGACAGGGCCTCCAAGAGACCCAGTACTTC. This codes for CATSDSGQGLQETQYF.

The gene calls are TRBV7-9 and TRBJ2-3; 7 bases align to TRBD2. The CDR3 loop spans 15 amino acids. The germline gives CDR1 SEHNR, CDR2 FQNEAQ (reference sequence). V lost 5 bases to trimming and J lost 2 bases; unmatched junction nucleotides: 7. The CDR3 nucleotides are TGTGCCAGCAGCAGCAGCGGGGCCGTCACAGATACGCAGTATTTT. Protein: CASSSSGAVTDTQYF.

This chain links TRBV15 with TRBJ2-1, with 8 bases matching TRBD1. The CDR3 totals 15 residues. V shed 5 bases and J 7 bases; nucleotides not matched to a gene: 10. Germline-derived CDR1 and CDR2 are LNHNV and YYDKDF (reference sequence). The CDR3, as DNA: TGTGCCACCAGCGGGGGACAGGACCGGCGGAATGAGCAGTTCTTC. Its translation: CATSGGQDRRNEQFF.

V and J are TRBV19 and TRBJ2-5, with TRBD2 identical over 7 bases. Germline V gene data show CDR1 as LNHDA and CDR2 as SQIVND (reference sequence). This CDR3 contains 16 residues. V was pared by 5 bases and J by 1 base, with 10 bases of the junction left unmatched. The CDR3 is CASSSGLEIFQETQYF. The CDR3 DNA sequence: TGTGCCAGTAGTTCTGGACTAGAAATCTTCCAAGAGACCCAGTACTTC.

This chain uses TRBV5-6 with TRBJ2-1; TRBD2 aligns across 9 bases. J gave up 1 base and V 5 bases, and 4 bases lay outside the gene matches. Germline CDR1 SGHDT, CDR2 YYEEEE. The CDR3 has 15 amino acids. This chain's CDR3 is CASRVSGGSYNEQFF. DNA of the CDR3: TGTGCCAGCAGGGTTAGCGGGGGTTCCTACAATGAGCAGTTCTTC.

The rearrangement joins TRBV14 to TRBJ2-7; 9 positions agree with TRBD1. Germline assignment: CDR1 SGHDN and CDR2 FVKESK. The V gene end was trimmed by 4 bases and the J gene end by 2 bases; junction bases not matched to a gene: 6. This CDR3 comprises 15 residues. CDR3 nucleotide sequence: TGTGCCAGCAGCCTTCGGACAGGGGTCACCTACGAGCAGTACTTC. It specifies CASSLRTGVTYEQYF.

This sequence joins TRBV18 and TRBJ1-5; 7 bases map to TRBD1. The CDR3 is made up of 14 amino acids. With 4 bases clipped from V and 4 bases from J, the junction kept 4 bases outside the gene matches. CDR1 and CDR2 from the germline V gene are KGHSH and LQKENI. In DNA, the CDR3 is TGTGCCAGCTCACTCTCGACAGGGAATCAGCCCCAGCATTTT. It yields the protein CASSLSTGNQPQHF.

The chain joins TRBV19 to TRBJ1-2, with D possibly being TRBD1 (5 bases). The CDR3 runs to 11 residues. Germline V gene data show CDR1 as LNHDA and CDR2 as SQIVND (reference sequence). V was trimmed by 6 bases and J by 5 bases, leaving 7 bases between them. This chain's CDR3 is CASRSGYGYTF. CDR3 coding DNA: TGTGCCAGTAGATCAGGGTATGGCTACACCTTC.

This chain connects TRBV5-1 to TRBJ2-7, with TRBD1 identical over 10 bases. Germline V gene sequence: CDR1 SGHRS, CDR2 YFSETQ. The CDR3 extends over 14 amino acids. V was clipped by 4 bases and J by 3 bases; unmatched bases: 4. The chain's CDR3 is CASSQDRGDYEQYF. The CDR3 DNA is TGCGCCAGCAGCCAGGACAGGGGGGACTACGAGCAGTACTTC.

This clone was counted once. The chain has TRBV6-5 and TRBJ1-6; 7 bases line up with TRBD1. The length of the CDR3 is 15 residues. After removal of 7 bases from V and 10 bases from J, the junction contained 13 bases not matched to a gene. Germline V gene data show CDR1 as MNHEY and CDR2 as SVGAGI. The chain's CDR3 is CASTDYRGDYSPLHF. The DNA for the CDR3 is TGTGCCAGCACCGACTACAGGGGCGACTACTCACCCCTCCACTTT.

CDR3 sequence: CASRLEQGIHEQYF. CDR3 in DNA: TGTGCCAGCAGATTAGAACAGGGTATCCACGAGCAGTACTTC. The gene calls are TRBV6-5 and TRBJ2-7, with D perhaps TRBD1 (6 bases). V gave up 6 bases and J gave up 5 bases, with 17 bases separating them. Germline V gene sequence: CDR1 MNHEY, CDR2 SVGAGI. CDR3 length: 14 amino acids.

CDR3 sequence: CASSRNDRPNEKLFF. The CDR3 region has the DNA TGTGCCAGCAGTCGGAATGACAGACCTAATGAAAAACTGTTTTTT. This chain joins TRBV27 and TRBJ1-4; D possibly corresponds to TRBD1 (5 bases). Germline V CDR1 and CDR2: MNHEY, SMNVEV (reference sequence). The CDR3 consists of 15 residues. V lost 5 bases and J lost 3, with 13 bases in between.

The V gene is TRBV29-1, the J gene TRBJ2-7; D remains unclear. Germline CDR1 reads SQVTM; CDR2 reads ANQGSEA. CDR3 length: 13 residues. V dropped 5 bases and J dropped 1 base, with 12 bases sitting between them. As DNA, the CDR3 is TGCAGCGTTATGCCCCGAGGATCCTACGAGCAGTACTTC. This translates into CSVMPRGSYEQYF.

The chain links TRBV27 to TRBJ1-5; no definite D call. Looked up from germline, CDR1 is MNHEY and CDR2 is SMNVEV (reference sequence). CDR3 length: 12 residues. V shed 8 bases and J shed 2 bases, with 7 bases lying between them. The CDR3 bases are TGTGCCAGCTCCTCTGGCAATCAGCCCCAGCATTTT. Protein sequence: CASSSGNQPQHF.

The chain uses TRBV11-2 and TRBJ2-1, with 9 positions matching TRBD2. The germline gives CDR1 SGHAT, CDR2 FQNNGV. This CDR3 has 16 amino acids. Losses at the gene ends were 1 base for V and 5 bases for J; bases not matched to a gene: 6. CDR3 region: CASSLVWTSVNNEQFF. CDR3 in DNA: TGTGCCAGCAGCTTAGTTTGGACTAGCGTCAACAATGAGCAGTTCTTC.

The chain combines TRBV6-5 with TRBJ1-2, with D perhaps TRBD1 (5 bases). From germline, CDR1 is MNHEY and CDR2 SVGAGI. The ends were cut back, 6 bases at V and 1 base at J, with 9 bases in the middle. The CDR3 has 13 amino acids. CDR3 residues: CASRRDSNYGYTF. The CDR3 DNA sequence: TGTGCCAGCAGACGAGACAGTAACTATGGCTACACCTTC.